Listed below are T cell receptor beta chains from one sample, sequenced in a study of shared clonotypes between healthy human individuals. Profiled with immunoSEQ multiplex PCR; TCRdb holds only in-frame clones, not every one. This table holds 110,000 or so clones, about 62% found once. Sequencing used memory CD8+ T cells sorted from blood. Receptors originate from a woman aged 30 to 39 in good health. CDR3s include the opening cysteine and the closing phenylalanine or tryptophan. The D gene is left open where the match is weak.

J gene: TRBJ2-7; D gene: .; V gene: TRBV5-4; CDR3 protein: CASKGSYEQYF; CDR3 DNA: TGTGCCAGCAAAGGGTCCTACGAGCAGTACTTC
J gene: TRBJ2-7; D gene: .; V gene: TRBV2; CDR3 protein: CATYPFYEQYF; CDR3 DNA: TGTGCCACCTATCCCTTCTACGAGCAGTACTTC
J gene: TRBJ1-1; D gene: .; V gene: TRBV13; CDR3 protein: CASVRQENTEAFF; CDR3 DNA: TGTGCCAGCGTGCGGCAAGAGAACACTGAAGCTTTCTTT
J gene: TRBJ2-3; D gene: TRBD2; V gene: TRBV5-6; CDR3 protein: CARLAGGPQDTQYF; CDR3 DNA: TGTGCCCGACTAGCGGGAGGCCCCCAGGATACGCAGTATTTT
J gene: TRBJ1-3; D gene: .; V gene: TRBV6-1; CDR3 protein: CASKTPGPGNTIYF; CDR3 DNA: TGTGCCAGCAAAACACCTGGGCCTGGAAACACCATATATTTT
J gene: TRBJ2-7; D gene: .; V gene: TRBV13; CDR3 protein: CASSLGGLLYEQYF; CDR3 DNA: TGTGCCAGCAGCTTGGGGGGGCTCCTCTACGAGCAGTACTTC
J gene: TRBJ1-5; D gene: TRBD1; V gene: TRBV7-9; CDR3 protein: CASSLGPGGVQPQHF; CDR3 DNA: TGTGCCAGCAGCTTGGGGCCAGGGGGCGTCCAGCCCCAGCATTTT
J gene: TRBJ2-7; D gene: .; V gene: TRBV2; CDR3 protein: CASSEGAVPSYEQYF; CDR3 DNA: TGTGCCAGCAGTGAAGGAGCTGTACCCTCCTACGAGCAGTACTTC
J gene: TRBJ2-1; D gene: TRBD2; V gene: TRBV9; CDR3 protein: CASSSGVGYEQFF; CDR3 DNA: TGTGCCAGCAGTAGCGGGGTTGGCTATGAGCAGTTCTTC
J gene: TRBJ2-7; D gene: .; V gene: TRBV5-1; CDR3 protein: CASSLAWAGMYEQYF; CDR3 DNA: TGCGCCAGCAGCTTGGCCTGGGCAGGGATGTACGAGCAGTACTTC
J gene: TRBJ1-1; D gene: .; V gene: TRBV10-1; CDR3 protein: CASSLGTVGDSTEAFF; CDR3 DNA: TGCGCCAGCAGTCTAGGGACGGTTGGCGATAGCACTGAAGCTTTCTTT
J gene: TRBJ1-1; D gene: TRBD1; V gene: TRBV5-1; CDR3 protein: CASSLSEGASTEAFF; CDR3 DNA: TGCGCCAGCAGCTTGTCTGAGGGGGCAAGCACTGAAGCTTTCTTT
J gene: TRBJ1-4; D gene: .; V gene: TRBV18; CDR3 protein: CASSPQAGRDEKLFF; CDR3 DNA: TGTGCCAGCTCACCACAGGCAGGGAGGGATGAAAAACTGTTTTTT
J gene: TRBJ1-1; D gene: .; V gene: TRBV6-1; CDR3 protein: CASSAGENTEAFF; CDR3 DNA: TGTGCCAGCAGTGCAGGGGAAAACACTGAAGCTTTCTTT
J gene: TRBJ1-1; D gene: TRBD1; V gene: TRBV27; CDR3 protein: CASSRRGRGVTEAFF; CDR3 DNA: TGTGCCAGCAGCCGCAGGGGGCGCGGGGTCACTGAAGCTTTCTTT